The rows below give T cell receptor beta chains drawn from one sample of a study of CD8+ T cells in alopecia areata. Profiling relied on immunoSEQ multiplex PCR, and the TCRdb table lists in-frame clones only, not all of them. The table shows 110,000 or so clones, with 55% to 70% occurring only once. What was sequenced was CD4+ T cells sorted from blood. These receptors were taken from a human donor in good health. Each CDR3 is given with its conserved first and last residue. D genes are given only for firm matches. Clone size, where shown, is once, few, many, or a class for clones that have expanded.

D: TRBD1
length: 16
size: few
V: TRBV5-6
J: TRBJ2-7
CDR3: CASSSAGTGIPYEQYF
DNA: TGTGCCAGCAGCTCTGCCGGGACAGGAATCCCCTACGAGCAGTACTTC

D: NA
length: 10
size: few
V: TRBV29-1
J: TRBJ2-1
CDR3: CSVESTRQFF
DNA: TGCAGCGTTGAAAGCACGAGGCAGTTCTTC

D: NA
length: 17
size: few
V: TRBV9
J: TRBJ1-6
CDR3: CASSPTPAGTGNSPLHF
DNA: TGTGCCAGCAGCCCTACCCCAGCGGGGACGGGAAATTCACCCCTCCACTTT

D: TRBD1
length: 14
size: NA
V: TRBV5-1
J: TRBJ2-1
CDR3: CASTKGASYNEQFF
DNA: TGCGCCAGCACCAAGGGGGCTTCCTACAATGAGCAGTTCTTC

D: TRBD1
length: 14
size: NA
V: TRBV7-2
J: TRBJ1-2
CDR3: CASSFGGQNYGYTF
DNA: TGTGCCAGCAGCTTTGGGGGACAGAACTATGGCTACACCTTC

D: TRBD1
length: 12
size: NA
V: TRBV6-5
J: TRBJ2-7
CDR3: CASSGTGTEQYF
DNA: TGTGCCAGCAGCGGGACAGGGACCGAGCAGTACTTC

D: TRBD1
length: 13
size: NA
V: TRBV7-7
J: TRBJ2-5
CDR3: CASSPGQKETQYF
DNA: TGTGCCAGCAGCCCGGGACAGAAAGAGACCCAGTACTTC

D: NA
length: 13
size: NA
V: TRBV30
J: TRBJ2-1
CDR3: CAWNPPQGGEQFF
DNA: TGTGCCTGGAACCCGCCCCAAGGGGGTGAGCAGTTCTTC

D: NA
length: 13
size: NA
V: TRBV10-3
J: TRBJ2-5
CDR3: CAISGGTVETQYF
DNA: TGTGCCATCAGCGGCGGGACAGTAGAAACCCAGTACTTC

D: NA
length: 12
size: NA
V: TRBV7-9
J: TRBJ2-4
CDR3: CASRRGENIQYF
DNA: TGTGCCAGCAGGAGGGGAGAAAACATTCAGTACTTC

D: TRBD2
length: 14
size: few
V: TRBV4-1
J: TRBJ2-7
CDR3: CASSHSGLASEQYF
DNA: TGCGCCAGCAGCCACTCGGGACTAGCGAGTGAGCAGTACTTC

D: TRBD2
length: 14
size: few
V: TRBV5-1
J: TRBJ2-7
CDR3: CASSLDGGNYEQYF
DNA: TGCGCCAGCAGCTTGGACGGGGGGAACTACGAGCAGTACTTC

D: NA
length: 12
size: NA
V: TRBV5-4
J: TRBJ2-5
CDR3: CASSLPQETQYF
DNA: TGTGCCAGCAGCTTGCCCCAAGAGACCCAGTACTTC

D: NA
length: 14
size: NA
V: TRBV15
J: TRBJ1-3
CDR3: CATGRGGSGNTIYF
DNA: TGTGCCACCGGCCGGGGGGGCTCTGGAAACACCATATATTTT

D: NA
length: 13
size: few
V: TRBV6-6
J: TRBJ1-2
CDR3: CASNGTPNYGYTF
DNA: TGTGCCAGCAACGGCACCCCTAACTATGGCTACACCTTC

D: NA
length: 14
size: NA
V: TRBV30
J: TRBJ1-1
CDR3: CAWGRTVMNTEAFF
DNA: TGTGCCTGGGGCCGGACAGTCATGAACACTGAAGCTTTCTTT

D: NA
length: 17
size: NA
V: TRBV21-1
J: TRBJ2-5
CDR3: CASSKVPNHRAQETQYF
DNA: TGTGCCAGCAGCAAAGTTCCCAATCACAGGGCCCAAGAGACCCAGTACTTC

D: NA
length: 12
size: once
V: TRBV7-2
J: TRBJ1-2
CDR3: CASSFSREGYTF
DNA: TGTGCCAGCAGCTTCTCCAGGGAAGGCTACACCTTC

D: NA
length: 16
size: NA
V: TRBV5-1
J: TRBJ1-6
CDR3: CASSLAGSPYSSPLHF
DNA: TGCGCCAGCAGCTTGGCTGGGTCCCCCTATTCTTCACCCCTCCACTTT

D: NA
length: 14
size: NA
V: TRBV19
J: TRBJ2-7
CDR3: CASSIQGIAYEQYF
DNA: TGTGCCAGTAGTATACAGGGCATTGCCTACGAGCAGTACTTC

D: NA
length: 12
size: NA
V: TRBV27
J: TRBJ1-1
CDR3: CASRQVDTEAFF
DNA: TGTGCCAGTCGACAGGTTGACACTGAAGCTTTCTTT

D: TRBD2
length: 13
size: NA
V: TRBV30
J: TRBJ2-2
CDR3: CAWRLAGTGELFF
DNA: TGTGCCTGGAGATTAGCGGGTACCGGGGAGCTGTTTTTT

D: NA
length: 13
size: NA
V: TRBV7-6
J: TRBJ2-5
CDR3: CASSLNAGGTQYF
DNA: TGTGCCAGCAGCTTGAATGCGGGCGGGACCCAGTACTTC

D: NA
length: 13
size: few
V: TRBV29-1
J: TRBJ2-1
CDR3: CRAGYSSYNEQFF
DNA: TGCAGGGCCGGGTACAGCTCCTACAATGAGCAGTTCTTC

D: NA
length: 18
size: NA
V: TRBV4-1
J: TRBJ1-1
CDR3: CASSQDRHSEEMNTEAFF
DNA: TGCGCCAGCAGCCAAGATCGTCACAGCGAAGAAATGAACACTGAAGCTTTCTTT

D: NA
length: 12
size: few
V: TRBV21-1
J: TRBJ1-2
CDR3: CASSSLGANNTF
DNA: TGTGCCAGCAGCTCGTTGGGGGCTAACAACACCTTC

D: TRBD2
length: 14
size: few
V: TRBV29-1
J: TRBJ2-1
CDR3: CSAQRGASYNEQFF
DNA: TGCAGCGCTCAGCGGGGGGCTTCCTACAATGAGCAGTTCTTC

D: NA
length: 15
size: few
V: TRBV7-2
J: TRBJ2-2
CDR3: CASSLGTGLGGELFF
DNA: TGTGCCAGCAGCTTAGGAACGGGACTGGGCGGGGAGCTGTTTTTT

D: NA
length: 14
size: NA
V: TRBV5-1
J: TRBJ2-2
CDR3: CASSLAGVSGELFF
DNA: TGCGCCAGCAGCTTGGCGGGGGTGTCCGGGGAGCTGTTTTTT

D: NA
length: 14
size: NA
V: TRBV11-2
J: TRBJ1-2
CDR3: CASSSQRTNYGYTF
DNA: TGTGCCAGCAGCTCTCAGAGGACTAACTATGGCTACACCTTC

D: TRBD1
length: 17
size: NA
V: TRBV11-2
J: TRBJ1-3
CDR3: CASRLGDSSPSGNTIYF
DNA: TGTGCCAGCAGGTTAGGGGACAGTTCCCCCTCTGGAAACACCATATATTTT

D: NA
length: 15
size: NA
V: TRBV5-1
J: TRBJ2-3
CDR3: CASSSTSNTWDTQYF
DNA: TGCGCCAGCAGCTCAACCAGTAATACATGGGATACGCAGTATTTT

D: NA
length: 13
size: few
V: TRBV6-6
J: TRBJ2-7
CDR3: CASTRGASYEQYF
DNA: TGTGCCAGCACCCGAGGGGCCTCCTACGAGCAGTACTTC

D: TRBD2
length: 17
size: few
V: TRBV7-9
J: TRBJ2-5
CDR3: CASSLAWSGGTQETQYF
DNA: TGTGCCAGCAGCTTAGCATGGTCGGGGGGTACCCAAGAGACCCAGTACTTC

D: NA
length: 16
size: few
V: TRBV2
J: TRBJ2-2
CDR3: CASKNQEGRRTGELFF
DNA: TGTGCCAGCAAAAACCAGGAAGGGCGTCGGACCGGGGAGCTGTTTTTT

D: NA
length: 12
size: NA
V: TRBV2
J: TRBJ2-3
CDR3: CASSSLDDTQYF
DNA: TGTGCCAGCAGTTCCCTAGATGATACGCAGTATTTT

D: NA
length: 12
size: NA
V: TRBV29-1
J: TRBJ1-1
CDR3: CSVERAVFEAFF
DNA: TGCAGCGTTGAAAGGGCAGTATTTGAAGCTTTCTTT

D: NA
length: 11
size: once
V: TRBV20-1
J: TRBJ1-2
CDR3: CSARSSYGYTF
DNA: TGCAGTGCTAGATCAAGCTATGGCTACACCTTC

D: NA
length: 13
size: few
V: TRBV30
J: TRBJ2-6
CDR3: CAWSYPGANVLTF
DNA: TGTGCCTGGAGCTACCCTGGGGCCAACGTCCTGACTTTC

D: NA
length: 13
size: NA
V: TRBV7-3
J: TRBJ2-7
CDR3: CASSNRPGYEQYF
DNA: TGTGCCAGCAGCAACCGGCCCGGGTACGAGCAGTACTTC

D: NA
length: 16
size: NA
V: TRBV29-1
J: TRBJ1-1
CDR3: CSVEGSQGNLNTEAFF
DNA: TGCAGCGTTGAAGGTTCGCAGGGGAATTTGAACACTGAAGCTTTCTTT

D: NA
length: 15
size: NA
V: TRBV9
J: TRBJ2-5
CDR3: CASSPRGGAQETQYF
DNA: TGTGCCAGCAGCCCCAGAGGTGGGGCGCAAGAGACCCAGTACTTC

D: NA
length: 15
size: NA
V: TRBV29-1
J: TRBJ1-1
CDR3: CSVRDTLDLNTEAFF
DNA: TGCAGCGTTCGGGACACCCTAGACCTGAACACTGAAGCTTTCTTT

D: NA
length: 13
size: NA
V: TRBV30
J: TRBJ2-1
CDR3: CAWALEGPRVQFF
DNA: TGTGCCTGGGCTTTAGAAGGACCTCGCGTGCAGTTCTTC

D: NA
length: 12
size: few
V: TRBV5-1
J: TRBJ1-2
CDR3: CASSLDRVGYTF
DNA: TGCGCCAGCAGCTTGGACAGGGTTGGCTACACCTTC

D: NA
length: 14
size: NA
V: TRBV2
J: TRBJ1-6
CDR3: CASNLKGGNSPLHF
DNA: TGTGCCAGCAATCTAAAGGGGGGCAATTCACCCCTCCACTTT